One and the same sample provided the 6 T cell receptor beta chains below, sequenced in a study of shared clonotypes between healthy human individuals. The naive CD8 subset, CD45RO-negative cells positively selected for CCR7, excluded terminally differentiated effector memory CD45RA+ cells. TCRdb keeps only in-frame clones here, not all; method: immunoSEQ multiplex PCR. Of about 1.9 million clones in the sample, 93% were seen once. The sequenced sample was naive CD8+ T cells from PBMCs. These TCRs come from a young man in good health. Some clones in this sample may be carry-over from other donors' samples.

J is TRBJ1-2 and V is TRBV7-6; 8 bases are shared with TRBD1. From germline, CDR1 is SGHVS and CDR2 FNYEAQ. The CDR3 sequence is 16 residues long. Losses at the gene ends were 5 bases for V and 0 bases for J; bases not matched to a gene: 8. CDR3 protein: CASSPMTGATNYGYTF. DNA of the CDR3: TGTGCCAGCAGCCCAATGACAGGGGCCACTAACTATGGCTACACCTTC.

This rearrangement joins TRBV9 to TRBJ1-2; TRBD1 matches 7 bases. The CDR3 loop spans 14 amino acids. Trimming took 5 bases from V and 3 from J; bases not matched to a gene: 7. CDR1 and CDR2 from the germline V gene are SGDLS and YYNGEE. CDR3 sequence reads: CASSETGDYYGYTF. CDR3 nucleotides: TGTGCCAGCAGTGAAACAGGGGACTACTATGGCTACACCTTC.

This clone was observed a single time. The germline gene is not matched at one end of the junction; a read error may be the cause. This chain joins TRBV27 and TRBJ2-3; D assignment may be TRBD1 or TRBD2 (6 bases each). The germline V gene has CDR1 MNHEY and CDR2 SMNVEV (reference sequence). The CDR3 covers 14 residues. In DNA, the CDR3 is TGTGCCAGCAGTTTATCGGTTACTAGGGGGGACGCCGATTTT. Protein sequence: CASSLSVTRGDADF.

V usage is TRBV7-2 and J usage is TRBJ2-3; 8 nucleotides agree with TRBD1. The ends lost 5 bases at V and 1 base at J; junction bases unmatched: 17. This CDR3 spans 19 amino acids. CDR1 is SGHTA and CDR2 is FQGNSA in the germline V gene. The CDR3 reads CASSKKDRTGTYGTDTQYF. The CDR3 DNA sequence: TGTGCCAGCAGCAAAAAGGACCGGACAGGGACGTATGGCACAGATACGCAGTATTTT.

This chain connects TRBV14 to TRBJ2-5; 11 positions match TRBD2. The CDR3 contains 16 residues. CDR1 and CDR2 from the germline V gene are SGHDN and FVKESK. The J segment lost 5 bases and the V segment lost 2 bases, leaving 7 bases of the junction unmatched. The CDR3 here is CASSQRLAGIGETQYF. The CDR3 coding sequence is TGTGCCAGCAGCCAAAGACTAGCGGGAATCGGTGAGACCCAGTACTTC.

This chain joins TRBV7-8 and TRBJ2-5; unclear D gene. Germline-derived CDR1 and CDR2 are SGHVS and FQNEAQ. V lost 2 bases and J lost 5, with 15 bases in between. The CDR3 sequence is 15 residues long. This chain's CDR3 is CASSLSLVQQETQYF. The DNA of the CDR3 is TGTGCCAGCAGCTTAAGTCTGGTTCAGCAGGAGACCCAGTACTTC.